One T cell receptor beta chain is described in this entry. The antigen remains unidentified. Gene names are mouse gene names. The read ends 1 residue before the CDR3 terminus; that terminus is restored from the germline J gene. The data stem from a study of tissue T cells after allogeneic stem cell transplantation. Study outcomes and limitations: Few T cell clones were shared across patients, but motif clusters showed tissue-specific shared signatures. Limitations included a small, clinically heterogeneous cohort and limited sampling depth.

This CDR3 region has 16 residues. The germline CDR1 and CDR2 sequences are KGHPV and FQNQEV (reference sequence). Trimming cost V 2 bases and J 0 bases; bases outside gene matches: 2. Time point in this sample: mouse harvest day 7 after allogeneic transplant. Tail vein injection delivered 10^7 T-cell-depleted bone marrow cells and 10^6 splenic CD5+ T cells. Tissues came from B6→BALB/c major-mismatch GVHD mice at day 7 or 14. Assay used: immunoSEQ multiplex PCR; TCRdb lists only in-frame clones, some missing. The sample shows some 5,000 clones, 49% of them seen only once. This chain joins TRBV26 and TRBJ2-3; TRBD2 matches at 10 bases. Source material: gut tissue. The receptor was derived from a female BALB/c mouse given C57BL/6 T cells with graft-versus-host disease after an allogeneic hematopoietic cell transplant. The DNA read from the CDR3 is TGTGCCAGCAGTCTGCTCTGGGGGGGCAGTGCAGAAACGCTGTAT. This gives the protein CASSLLWGGSAETLY. The entire CDR3 reads CASSLLWGGSAETLYF.